This T cell receptor beta chain is drawn from a study of control samples from healthy donors and cancer patients. The CDR3 is 13 residues long. V lost 6 bases and J lost 5; bases outside the gene matches: 7. Germline V CDR1 and CDR2: SSHAT, FNYEAQ (reference sequence). Profiled with immunoSEQ multiplex PCR; TCRdb holds only in-frame clones, not every one. The table records roughly 130,000 clones, approximately 90% of them present only once. The receptor comes from a young woman in good health. Sequencing was performed on blood. This chain joins TRBV7-7 and TRBJ2-7; 7 nucleotides agree with TRBD2. CDR3 region: CASSPGRYDEQYF. The CDR3 coding sequence is TGTGCCAGCAGTCCCGGGAGGTACGACGAGCAGTACTTC.